A single sample gave rise to the 28 T cell receptor beta chains below, sequenced in a study of blood T cell repertoires in COVID-19. The protocol was immunoSEQ multiplex PCR, while the TCRdb copy is restricted to in-frame clones and leaves out a portion. The repertoire includes under 200,000 clones, about 89% of them detected once, and roughly 2.5% sits in the top ten. What was sequenced was peripheral blood. All receptors come from a man aged 40-49 years with active or convalescent COVID-19.

V gene TRBV18 combines with J gene TRBJ2-5; TRBD1 aligns across 8 bases. This CDR3 spans 13 amino acids. With V trimmed by 3 bases and J by 5 bases, 2 bases remained unmatched. The germline V gene has CDR1 KGHSH and CDR2 LQKENI. The CDR3 nucleotides read TGTGCCAGCTCACCGGGACAGGTGGAGACCCAGTACTTC. Its protein is CASSPGQVETQYF.

V is TRBV28 and J is TRBJ2-5; 10 bases align to TRBD2. The CDR3 loop spans 14 amino acids. J gave up 4 bases and V 7 bases, and 6 bases lay outside the gene matches. Germline V gene sequence: CDR1 MDHEN, CDR2 SYDVKM. The CDR3 DNA reads as TGTGCCAGCACCCAGCGGGGGGGCCGAGAGACCCAGTACTTC. Its translation is CASTQRGGRETQYF.

The chain uses TRBV28 and TRBJ1-5; 11 bases match TRBD1. CDR1 and CDR2 from the germline V gene are MDHEN and SYDVKM. V trimming: 8 bases; J trimming: 2 bases; junction bases outside the gene matches: 14. This CDR3 has 18 residues. The CDR3 DNA sequence: TGTGCCAGCCTCCACCGGGACAGGGGGTCTCGAGGCAATCAGCCCCAGCATTTT. It encodes CASLHRDRGSRGNQPQHF.

This chain uses TRBV27 with TRBJ2-2; no clear D. The V gene lost 6 bases and the J gene lost 3 bases, with 5 bases spanning the gap. The CDR3 has 12 amino acids. Per the germline V gene, CDR1 is MNHEY and CDR2 is SMNVEV (reference sequence). The chain's CDR3 is CASRAYTGELFF. DNA for the CDR3: TGTGCCAGCAGAGCATACACCGGGGAGCTGTTTTTT.

The chain combines TRBV28 with TRBJ1-1, with D possibly matching TRBD1 (6 bases). The CDR3 sequence is 14 residues long. CDR1 and CDR2 from the germline V gene are MDHEN and SYDVKM. V lost 2 bases and J 4 bases, leaving 11 bases between the germline ends. CDR3 sequence (DNA): TGTGCCAGCAGTTTAGGACAGTTCGCCACTGAAGCTTTCTTT. It translates to CASSLGQFATEAFF.

This clone was seen once. This chain links TRBV19 with TRBJ1-2; 7 nucleotides align to TRBD1. Germline loops: CDR1 LNHDA, CDR2 SQIVND (reference sequence). V was pared by 6 bases and J by 4 bases, with 8 bases of the junction left unmatched. The CDR3 runs to 14 residues. CDR3 region: CASSEDREAYGYTF. DNA of the CDR3: TGTGCCAGTAGCGAAGACAGGGAGGCCTATGGCTACACCTTC.

The chain recombines TRBV19 with TRBJ2-5; possibly TRBD2 for D (6 bases). CDR3 length: 14 amino acids. The germline V and J ends were trimmed by 5 bases and 2 bases, with 12 bases remaining between them. Germline CDR1 LNHDA, CDR2 SQIVND (reference sequence). The CDR3 coding sequence is TGTGCCAGTAGTCGGGGACTCGGACAAGAGACCCAGTACTTC. Its translation is CASSRGLGQETQYF.

The chain is built from TRBV27 and TRBJ1-6, with 8 bases fitting TRBD1. The CDR3 has 14 amino acids. V lost 5 bases and J lost 7; bases outside the gene matches: 4. Germline V gene lookup returns CDR1 MNHEY and CDR2 SMNVEV (reference sequence). The CDR3 nucleotides are TGTGCCAGCAGTAAGGACAGGGCGAATTCACCCCTCCACTTT. Translating gives CASSKDRANSPLHF.

This clone was detected only a few times. This rearrangement joins TRBV6-5 to TRBJ2-7, with 7 bases identical to TRBD1. The germline gives CDR1 MNHEY, CDR2 SVGAGI. The CDR3 runs 15 residues. V trimming: 5 bases; J trimming: 3 bases; junction bases outside the gene matches: 10. The CDR3 nucleotides read TGTGCCAGCAGTCGACAGGGTTCAAACAGCTACGAGCAGTACTTC. This gives the protein CASSRQGSNSYEQYF.

Worth noting for this clone: The sample carries other DNA sequences with the same CDR3. The chain uses TRBV5-1 and TRBJ1-1; D might be TRBD1 (5 bases). The length of the CDR3 is 14 residues. CDR1 is SGHRS, CDR2 YFSETQ, per germline. V was trimmed by 0 bases and J by 2 bases, leaving 8 bases between them. The CDR3 loop reads CASSLAGGNTEAFF. CDR3 DNA sequence: TGCGCCAGCAGCTTGGCCGGGGGTAACACTGAAGCTTTCTTT.

As DNA, the CDR3 is TGTGCCGGTATCCGGTCCCCGATAACCGGGGAGCTGTTTTTT. As protein: CAGIRSPITGELFF. V gene TRBV19 combines with J gene TRBJ2-2; D is unclear. The germline V gene encodes CDR1 LNHDA and CDR2 SQIVND (reference sequence). The CDR3 length is 14 residues. Trimming stripped 11 bases from V and 5 bases from J, with 18 bases between.

The gene calls are TRBV4-2 and TRBJ2-6, with 10 bases lining up with TRBD1. The ends lost 0 bases at V and 2 bases at J; junction bases unmatched: 4. This CDR3 region has 18 residues. Germline values: CDR1 LGHNA, CDR2 YNFKEQ. The CDR3 DNA reads TGTGCCAGCAGCCAAGAGAGGACAGGGGGTACTGGGGCCAACGTCCTGACTTTC. The encoded protein is CASSQERTGGTGANVLTF.

The chain has TRBV30 and TRBJ1-6; TRBD1 matches at 10 bases. Germline V gene lookup returns CDR1 GTSNPN and CDR2 SVGIG (reference sequence). V shed 2 bases, J shed 10 bases, and the junction held 8 bases outside the gene matches. The CDR3 sequence is 15 residues long. The DNA for the CDR3 is TGTGCCTGGAGTTTCGGACAGGGGGTAGGGTCACCCCTCCACTTT. This codes for CAWSFGQGVGSPLHF.

J is TRBJ2-2 and V is TRBV7-9, with D tentatively TRBD2 (5 bases). The CDR3 covers 13 residues. The germline CDR1 and CDR2 sequences are SEHNR and FQNEAQ (reference sequence). Trimming cost V 1 base and J 9 bases, with 9 bases left between them. CDR3 in amino acids: CASSLDEGRELFF. For the CDR3, the DNA is TGTGCCAGCAGCTTAGACGAGGGCCGGGAGCTGTTTTTT. Full variable domain (outside the CDR3, taken from reference TRBV7-9 and TRBJ2-2): DTGVSQNPRHKITKRGQNVTFRCDPISEHNRLYWYRQTLGQGPEFLTYFQNEAQLEKSRLLSDRFSAERPKGSFSTLEIQRTEQGDSAMYLCASSLDEGRELFFGEGSRLTVL.

The chain is built from TRBV10-1 and TRBJ1-6, with D maybe TRBD1 (5 bases). Germline CDR1 and CDR2: WNHNN and SYGVQD (reference sequence). The CDR3 sequence is 13 residues long. The V gene lost 5 bases and the J gene lost 10 bases, with 12 bases spanning the gap. The CDR3 DNA is TGCGCCAGCAGTCCAGGGATCGGGTCACCCCTCCACTTT. This codes for CASSPGIGSPLHF.

The V gene is TRBV30, the J gene TRBJ2-5; 7 bases are a match to TRBD1. There are 14 residues in the CDR3. V shed 2 bases, J shed 1 base, and the junction held 4 bases outside the gene matches. Germline loops: CDR1 GTSNPN, CDR2 SVGIG (reference sequence). The chain's CDR3 is CAWSSGTVQETQYF. CDR3 bases: TGTGCCTGGAGTTCGGGGACAGTCCAAGAGACCCAGTACTTC.

V gene TRBV5-1 combines with J gene TRBJ2-2, with D perhaps TRBD2 (5 bases). The ends were cut back, 4 bases at V and 1 base at J, with 14 bases in the middle. Germline loops: CDR1 SGHRS, CDR2 YFSETQ. The CDR3 runs to 16 residues. Here the CDR3 reads CASSPLRLQNTGELFF. CDR3 coding DNA: TGCGCCAGCAGCCCCCTAAGACTACAGAACACCGGGGAGCTGTTTTTT.

The chain employs TRBV6-2 or TRBV6-3 and TRBJ2-2, with 7 positions matching TRBD2. The CDR3 runs 15 residues. Germline V gives CDR1 MNHEY, CDR2 SVGEGT. V lost 4 bases, J lost 0 bases, and 2 bases stayed unmatched. CDR3 in DNA: TGTGCCAGCAGTTCGGGACTAACGAACACCGGGGAGCTGTTTTTT. It is translated as CASSSGLTNTGELFF.

This clone showed up just a few times. The chain couples TRBV11-2 to TRBJ2-2; 9 bases are a match to TRBD2. Germline V gene lookup returns CDR1 SGHAT and CDR2 FQNNGV. The trim removed 5 bases at V and 6 bases at J, leaving 7 bases unmatched. The CDR3 is made up of 15 amino acids. The CDR3 loop reads CASSPQGLAAGELFF. The CDR3 nucleotides read TGTGCCAGCAGCCCCCAGGGACTAGCTGCCGGGGAGCTGTTTTTT.

CDR3 loop: CASSLAGTGVTGANVLTF. In nucleotides, the CDR3 is TGCGCCAGCAGCTTGGCCGGGACAGGGGTCACTGGGGCCAACGTCCTGACTTTC. This rearrangement joins TRBV5-1 to TRBJ2-6, with 10 bases aligning to TRBD1. This CDR3 spans 18 amino acids. Trimming took 0 bases from V and 2 from J; bases not matched to a gene: 5. Looked up from germline, CDR1 is SGHRS and CDR2 is YFSETQ.

V usage is TRBV7-2 and J usage is TRBJ2-3, with D possibly being TRBD1 (6 bases). Deletions cut 5 bases from V and 12 bases from J, with 18 bases between. This CDR3 is 13 amino acids long. Germline assignment: CDR1 SGHTA and CDR2 FQGNSA. CDR3 in DNA: TGTGCCAGCAGCGCTACCGGGACAACGAGACAGTATTTT. Protein sequence: CASSATGTTRQYF.

The chain joins TRBV30 to TRBJ2-5, with D hard to call. Germline V gene lookup returns CDR1 GTSNPN and CDR2 SVGIG (reference sequence). This CDR3 region has 12 residues. V lost 1 base, J lost 5 bases, and 8 bases lay in between. CDR3 amino acids: CAWSENFETQYF. The CDR3 DNA reads as TGTGCCTGGAGTGAGAACTTCGAGACCCAGTACTTC.

The chain employs TRBV12-5 and TRBJ1-5, with D perhaps matching TRBD1 (6 bases). CDR1 is LGHNT and CDR2 is FRNRAP in the germline V gene. The V end was cut by 1 base, the J end by 7 bases, with 14 bases between. The CDR3 is 15 residues long. The CDR3 region is CASGLEPGVTQPQHF. CDR3 in DNA: TGTGCTAGTGGTTTGGAACCAGGGGTGACGCAGCCCCAGCATTTT. The full variable domain, with the rest looked up from reference TRBV12-5 and TRBJ1-5, is DARVTQTPRHKVTEMGQEVTMRCQPILGHNTVFWYRQTMMQGLELLAYFRNRAPLDDSGMPKDRFSAEMPDATLATLKIQPSEPRDSAVYFCASGLEPGVTQPQHFGDGTRLSIL.

The sample holds a few counts of this clone. The V and J genes are TRBV27 and TRBJ1-2, with TRBD1 matching 9 bases. The CDR3 loop spans 14 amino acids. V shed 5 bases, J shed 6 bases, and the junction held 7 bases outside the gene matches. Germline loops: CDR1 MNHEY, CDR2 SMNVEV (reference sequence). The CDR3 region is CASSPRRTGDGYTF. In DNA, the CDR3 is TGTGCCAGCAGTCCGAGACGGACAGGGGATGGCTACACCTTC.

This clone was seen only a few times. The chain combines TRBV5-1 with TRBJ2-5; D is possibly TRBD2 (5 bases). Germline CDR1 SGHRS, CDR2 YFSETQ. Between the trimmed V and J ends, which lost 7 bases and 1 base, there was a span of 11 bases. The CDR3 length is 13 residues. DNA of the CDR3: TGCGCCAGCTGCCGAGGGCCCCAAGAGACCCAGTACTTC. Translation: CASCRGPQETQYF.

V is TRBV6-1 and J is TRBJ1-2, with unresolved D. Deletions cut 3 bases from V and 10 bases from J, with 15 bases between. CDR3 length: 13 residues. Germline V gene data show CDR1 as MNHNS and CDR2 as SASEGT. CDR3 bases: TGTGCCAGCAGTGAGGTTGGGCAGCCTCCCTACACCTTC. It is translated as CASSEVGQPPYTF.

The rearrangement joins TRBV18 to TRBJ2-3, with D perhaps TRBD2 (6 bases). Germline V CDR1 and CDR2: KGHSH, LQKENI. Trimming left V 11 bases short and J 5 bases short, with 17 bases between. The CDR3 length is 13 residues. The CDR3 DNA is TGTGCCGCCGGGGGTCTGTGGAGAGATACGCAGTATTTT. It encodes CAAGGLWRDTQYF.

This rearrangement joins TRBV19 to TRBJ1-1; D possibly corresponds to TRBD1 (6 bases). Germline V gene sequence: CDR1 LNHDA, CDR2 SQIVND (reference sequence). This CDR3 is built from 13 residues. Between the trimmed V and J ends, which lost 7 bases and 10 bases, there was a span of 19 bases. For the CDR3, the DNA is TGTGCCAGTATCCCGCGGGGGGGGCTCGGAGCTTTCTTT. It encodes CASIPRGGLGAFF.